This note documents a single T cell receptor (beta chain) sequence. Its specificity is unknown. The donors belonged to the approximately 120-subject validation cohort, separate from the roughly 710-subject first cohort. The protocol was immunoSEQ multiplex PCR, while the TCRdb copy is restricted to in-frame clones and leaves out a portion. In the table there are some 130,000 clones, 89% of which are singletons. This sample is part of a study of cytomegalovirus exposure and HLA in healthy donors. Overall study results and limits: Reportedly, diagnosis of cytomegalovirus status by the classifier showed high specificity and sensitivity.

Trimming took 5 bases from V and 4 from J, leaving 11 bases between them. This CDR3 has 13 residues. The germline V gene has CDR1 SEHNR and CDR2 FQNEAQ (reference sequence). The chain links TRBV7-9 to TRBJ1-1, with a tentative D call TRBD1 (6 bases). The sequence derives from a young woman in good health and CMV-seronegative. The sequencing input was PBMCs. The CDR3 is CASSPGQFTEAFF. CDR3 DNA: TGTGCCAGCAGCCCCGGACAGTTCACTGAAGCTTTCTTT.